This T cell receptor beta chain was found in a study of T cell responses to AZD1222 COVID-19 vaccine. Generated by immunoSEQ multiplex PCR, the TCRdb table keeps only in-frame clones and is missing some. The repertoire consists of more than 150,000 clones, with approximately 90% occurring once and the leading ten covering about 6.1%. The length of the CDR3 is 15 residues. Germline lookup yields CDR1 MGHRA and CDR2 YSYEKL. Losses at the gene ends were 3 bases for V and 4 bases for J; bases not matched to a gene: 7. This receptor was obtained from an adult in good health. This chain uses TRBV4-1 with TRBJ2-7; 9 bases fit TRBD1. Sequenced material: peripheral blood, taken on day 0 of AZD1222 vaccination. The CDR3 loop reads CASSQAGTGRYEQYF. The CDR3 DNA is TGCGCCAGCAGCCAGGCCGGGACAGGGCGATACGAGCAGTACTTC.